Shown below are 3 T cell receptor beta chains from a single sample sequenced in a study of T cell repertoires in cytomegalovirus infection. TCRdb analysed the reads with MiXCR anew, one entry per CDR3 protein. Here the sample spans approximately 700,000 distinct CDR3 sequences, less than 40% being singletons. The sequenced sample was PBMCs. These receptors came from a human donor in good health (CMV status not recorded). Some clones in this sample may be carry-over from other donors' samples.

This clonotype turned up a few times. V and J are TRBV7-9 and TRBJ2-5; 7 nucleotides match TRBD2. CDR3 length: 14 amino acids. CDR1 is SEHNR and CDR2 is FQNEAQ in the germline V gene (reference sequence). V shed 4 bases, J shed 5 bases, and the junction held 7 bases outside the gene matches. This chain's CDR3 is CASSYMGGPETQYF. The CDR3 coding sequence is TGTGCCAGCAGCTACATGGGAGGGCCGGAGACCCAGTACTTC.

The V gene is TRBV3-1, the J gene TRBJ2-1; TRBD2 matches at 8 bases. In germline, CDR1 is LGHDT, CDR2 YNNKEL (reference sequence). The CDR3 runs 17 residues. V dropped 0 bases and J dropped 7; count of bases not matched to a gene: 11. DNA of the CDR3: TGTGCCAGCAGCCAAGATGGTACGGGAGGGCCCCGGAATGAGCAGTTCTTC. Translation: CASSQDGTGGPRNEQFF.

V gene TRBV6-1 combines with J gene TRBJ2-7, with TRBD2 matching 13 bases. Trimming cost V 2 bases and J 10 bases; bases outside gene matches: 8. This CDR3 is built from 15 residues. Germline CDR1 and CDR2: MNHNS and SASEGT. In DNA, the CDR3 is TGTGCCAGCAGTGAACCCGGGACTAGCGGGAAAATACAGTACTTC. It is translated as CASSEPGTSGKIQYF.